The next 7 T cell receptor beta chains were all read from a single sample in a study of control samples from healthy donors and cancer patients. Assay: immunoSEQ multiplex PCR; the TCRdb copy retains only in-frame clones and omits some. The sample has about 190,000 clones, approximately 90% seen once; the top ten hold 1.5% to 2%. Source material: blood. Receptors originate from a man in his thirties or forties in good health.

V gene TRBV11-2 combines with J gene TRBJ1-1; D remains unclear. Deletions cut 5 bases from V and 1 base from J, with 8 bases between. The CDR3 totals 13 residues. The germline V gene has CDR1 SGHAT and CDR2 FQNNGV. The CDR3 region is CASSTHTNTEAFF. CDR3 nucleotide sequence: TGTGCCAGCAGCACACACACGAACACTGAAGCTTTCTTT.

This clone was counted a single time. This sequence joins TRBV19 and TRBJ1-4, with TRBD1 matching over 8 bases. The CDR3 runs 15 residues. Germline V CDR1 and CDR2: LNHDA, SQIVND (reference sequence). J was trimmed by 5 bases and V by 5 bases; bases with no gene match: 7. The CDR3, as DNA: TGTGCCAGTAGTGCTAGGACAGGGCTGAATGAAAAACTGTTTTTT. Amino acids: CASSARTGLNEKLFF.

J is TRBJ2-2 and V is TRBV24-1, with D perhaps matching TRBD1 (6 bases). V was trimmed by 7 bases and J by 3 bases, leaving 14 bases between them. The germline V gene has CDR1 KGHDR and CDR2 SFDVKD. The CDR3 consists of 15 residues. CDR3 DNA sequence: TGTGCCACCAGCGCCGAGGGGGTGTACACCGGGGAGCTGTTTTTT. Protein product: CATSAEGVYTGELFF.

The V gene is TRBV11-3, the J gene TRBJ2-1, with D perhaps TRBD1 (6 bases). V was cut by 5 bases and J by 5 bases, with 22 bases left in between. Germline lookup yields CDR1 SGHNT and CDR2 YENEEA. The CDR3 is made up of 17 amino acids. CDR3 in amino acids: CASSTRDTLLGDNEQFF. The CDR3 region has the DNA TGTGCCAGCAGCACCCGGGACACCCTGCTGGGGGACAATGAGCAGTTCTTC. The full variable domain, with the rest looked up from reference TRBV11-3 and TRBJ2-1, is EAGVVQSPRYKIIEKKQPVAFWCNPISGHNTLYWYLQNLGQGPELLIRYENEEAVDDSQLPKDRFSAERLKGVDSTLKIQPAELGDSAVYLCASSTRDTLLGDNEQFFGPGTRLTVL.

This chain uses TRBV5-4 with TRBJ2-2, with D possibly TRBD1 on 6 matching bases. Germline V CDR1 and CDR2: SGHNT, YYREEE (reference sequence). This CDR3 spans 13 amino acids. V was clipped by 4 bases and J by 7 bases, with 11 bases between them. The CDR3 spells CASSLRQDGELFF. CDR3 in DNA: TGTGCCAGCAGCCTCCGACAGGACGGGGAGCTGTTTTTT.

This clone was observed a few times. This rearrangement joins TRBV9 to TRBJ2-7, with D hard to call. V was shortened by 0 bases and J by 1 base, with 5 bases between the two germline ends. The germline CDR1 and CDR2 sequences are SGDLS and YYNGEE. There are 13 residues in the CDR3. The CDR3 protein is CASSVAPSYEQYF. Written as DNA, the CDR3 is TGTGCCAGCAGCGTAGCCCCGTCCTACGAGCAGTACTTC.

The chain uses TRBV3-1 (or the pseudogene TRBV3-2) and TRBJ2-5; possible D gene TRBD2, 5 bases. Trimming took 0 bases from V and 5 from J, leaving 13 bases between them. Germline assignment: CDR1 LGHDT and CDR2 YNNKEL (reference sequence). This CDR3 region has 15 residues. In DNA form, the CDR3 reads TGTGCCAGCAGCCAAGAAGGAGGTTTGGAGGAGACCCAGTACTTC. This codes for CASSQEGGLEETQYF.